The rows below give T cell receptor beta chains drawn from one sample of a study of T cell responses to AZD1222 COVID-19 vaccine. Repertoires were generated with immunoSEQ multiplex PCR, while TCRdb's copy carries only in-frame clones and drops some. The sample shows approximately 170,000 clones, under 95% of them seen only once. This specimen was peripheral blood, taken on day 0 of AZD1222 vaccination. The receptors were gathered from an adult in good health. CDR3s include the opening cysteine and the closing phenylalanine or tryptophan. Each record gives: J gene, clone size, D gene, V gene, CDR3 protein, CDR3 DNA. The D gene is left open where the match is weak. A row's size may be missing; if present it is once, few, many or a size class.

TRBJ1-3,.,.,TRBV30,CAWSPGRPGNTIYF,TGTGCCTGGAGCCCAGGGCGGCCTGGAAACACCATATATTTT
TRBJ2-7,.,.,TRBV30,CAWSSTGYEQYF,TGTGCCTGGAGTTCCACAGGCTACGAGCAGTACTTC
TRBJ2-1,.,.,TRBV5-4,CASSISGQVRNEQFF,TGTGCCAGCAGCATTAGCGGCCAGGTCCGCAATGAGCAGTTCTTC
TRBJ2-7,.,.,TRBV6-1,CASSEAPARYEQYF,TGTGCCAGCAGTGAAGCCCCAGCCCGATACGAGCAGTACTTC
TRBJ2-7,.,.,TRBV3-1/TRBV3-2,CASSTGLPISYEQYF,TGTGCCAGCAGCACCGGACTGCCCATCTCCTACGAGCAGTACTTC
TRBJ1-1,.,TRBD1,TRBV29-1,CSVGSSDREKAEAFF,TGCAGCGTCGGGAGCTCGGACAGGGAAAAGGCTGAAGCTTTCTTT
TRBJ1-2,.,.,TRBV5-1,CASSLAPGNYGYTF,TGCGCCAGCAGCTTGGCCCCGGGTAACTATGGCTACACCTTC
TRBJ1-2,.,.,TRBV11-3,CASSLDGAAIGGYTF,TGTGCCAGCAGCTTAGATGGGGCGGCGATCGGCGGCTACACCTTC
TRBJ1-3,.,.,TRBV9,CASSTRVRPSGNTIYF,TGTGCCAGCAGCACCCGTGTGCGGCCCTCTGGAAACACCATATATTTT
TRBJ1-2,.,.,TRBV18,CASSRGAYGFGYTF,TGTGCCAGCTCACGGGGGGCCTACGGATTTGGCTACACCTTC
TRBJ1-3,.,.,TRBV5-1,CASSPGGGVGNTIYF,TGCGCCAGCAGCCCGGGGGGTGGTGTAGGAAACACCATATATTTT
TRBJ2-2,.,TRBD2,TRBV10-3,CAISGLAGGGGELFF,TGTGCCATCAGCGGACTAGCGGGAGGAGGTGGGGAGCTGTTTTTT
TRBJ2-2,once,.,TRBV18,CASSLAVRGSNTGELFF,TGTGCCAGCTCACTTGCTGTAAGGGGATCGAACACCGGGGAGCTGTTTTTT
TRBJ2-7,.,.,TRBV9,CASSAAETEQYF,TGTGCCAGCAGCGCCGCCGAAACCGAGCAGTACTTC
TRBJ1-6,.,.,TRBV11-3,CASSPRQDGGSPLHF,TGTGCCAGCAGCCCCCGACAGGATGGGGGTTCACCCCTCCACTTT
TRBJ2-1,few,TRBD2,TRBV7-9,CASRWSGSGNEQFF,TGTGCCAGCAGGTGGAGCGGGAGTGGAAATGAGCAGTTCTTC
TRBJ2-7,.,TRBD2,TRBV6-6,CASSPGLAGQQYF,TGTGCCAGCAGTCCGGGACTAGCGGGCCAACAGTACTTC
TRBJ2-1,.,TRBD2,TRBV10-3,CAISDREGYNEQFF,TGTGCCATCAGTGATCGGGAGGGCTACAATGAGCAGTTCTTC
TRBJ2-5,few,.,TRBV28,CASSPGTLQETQYF,TGTGCCAGCAGTCCCGGGACTCTTCAAGAGACCCAGTACTTC
TRBJ1-1,few,TRBD1,TRBV13,CASSLDRVATEAFF,TGTGCCAGCAGCTTGGACAGGGTAGCCACTGAAGCTTTCTTT
TRBJ2-5,.,.,TRBV7-3,CASSLGHGQETQYF,TGTGCCAGCAGCTTAGGACACGGCCAAGAGACCCAGTACTTC
TRBJ2-5,once,.,TRBV29-1,CSARQETQYF,TGCAGCGCACGGCAGGAGACCCAGTACTTC
TRBJ1-4,.,.,TRBV7-9,CASSPRGRGEKLFF,TGTGCCAGCAGCCCCCGTGGAAGGGGTGAAAAACTGTTTTTT
TRBJ1-1,.,TRBD1,TRBV2,CASRQGALNTEAFF,TGTGCCAGCAGGCAGGGGGCCCTGAACACTGAAGCTTTCTTT
TRBJ2-1,.,TRBD1,TRBV4-1,CASSPAGTGGDEQFF,TGCGCCAGCAGCCCGGCCGGGACAGGGGGTGATGAGCAGTTCTTC
TRBJ1-4,.,.,TRBV7-2,CASSLQPPSEKLFF,TGTGCCAGCAGCTTACAGCCTCCAAGTGAAAAACTGTTTTTT
TRBJ2-7,.,.,TRBV12-5,CASGLGGVYEQYF,TGTGCTAGTGGTTTGGGGGGGGTCTACGAGCAGTACTTC
TRBJ2-5,.,.,TRBV7-9,CASSLGYLYQETQYF,TGTGCCAGCAGCTTAGGGTACTTGTACCAAGAGACCCAGTACTTC
TRBJ1-1,once,.,TRBV10-3,CAISEMFDTEAFF,TGTGCCATCAGCGAGATGTTCGACACTGAAGCTTTCTTT
TRBJ1-3,.,TRBD1,TRBV6-5,CASTRQGAGNTIYF,TGTGCCAGCACCCGACAGGGGGCTGGAAACACCATATATTTT
TRBJ1-4,.,.,TRBV12-5,CASGFLARKEKLFF,TGTGCTAGTGGTTTTCTCGCACGCAAGGAAAAACTGTTTTTT
TRBJ1-2,once,.,TRBV28,CASSSSASGADGYTF,.
TRBJ1-4,.,TRBD1,TRBV2,CASILGQGGEKLFF,TGTGCCAGTATCCTGGGACAGGGAGGTGAAAAACTGTTTTTT
TRBJ2-7,.,TRBD2,TRBV10-3,CAISGTSGRSYEQYF,TGTGCCATCAGTGGGACTAGCGGGAGGAGCTACGAGCAGTACTTC
TRBJ1-4,.,.,TRBV7-9,CASSSGTNEKLFF,TGTGCCAGCAGCTCCGGGACTAATGAAAAACTGTTTTTT
TRBJ2-7,.,TRBD2,TRBV3-1/TRBV3-2,CASSRGGEQYF,TGTGCCAGCAGCCGCGGGGGGGAGCAGTACTTC
TRBJ2-4,.,.,TRBV12-3/TRBV12-4,CASSRAALGIQYF,TGTGCCAGCAGTCGGGCCGCTCTGGGCATTCAGTACTTC